This T cell receptor beta chain was identified during a study of regulatory T cells in long-lasting Graves disease. This clonotype was observed a single time. Noted time point: newly diagnosed GD, antithyroid drugs for less than 3 months. The TCR library was made from RNA that had been extracted from PBMCs in TRIzol. iRepertoire HTBI primers and Arm-PCR of CDR3 regions built TCR beta libraries. Via MiXCR, TCRdb re-called the multiplex PCR reads, giving one row per CDR3 protein. The sample records about 560,000 distinct CDR3 sequences, about 16% being singletons. The same sample was also used in a study of T cells in Graves' hyperthyroidism and ophthalmopathy. That paper states: Stable hyperthyroidism was separated from ophthalmopathy by a model based on 13 V-J features. The model anticipated ophthalmopathy a median approximately 6.6 months pre-onset.

The receptor was isolated from a young man with Graves disease. The material was peripheral blood mononuclear cells (PBMCs), obtained at new diagnosis, from a patient treated with antithyroid drugs.

This chain's CDR3 is CASSPQGGTEPQHF. CDR3 DNA: TGTGCCAGCTCACCCCAAGGGGGTACGGAGCCCCAGCATTTT. J is TRBJ1-5 and V is TRBV18, with a possible D match to TRBD1 (6 bases). Germline-derived CDR1 and CDR2 are KGHSH and LQKENI. The CDR3 sequence is 14 residues long. Deletions cut 3 bases from V and 8 bases from J, with 14 bases between.